The 27 T cell receptor beta chains below were found in one sample sequenced in a study of T-cell memory formation after mild COVID-19. TCRdb itself ran the 5' RACE reads through MiXCR, one entry per CDR3 protein. Among fewer than 50,000 distinct CDR3 sequences listed, roughly 9% were seen once. Sample: PBMCs or a T cell subset sorted from them (not recorded which). These receptor sequences come from an adult woman who had mild COVID-19 (a few samples of this study predate the infection). Cell type and time point are not known.

This clonotype was picked up a small number of times. The chain combines TRBV11-2 with TRBJ2-5; TRBD2 agrees at 12 bases. V shed 4 bases, J shed 5 bases, and the junction held 8 bases outside the gene matches. Per the germline V gene, CDR1 is SGHAT and CDR2 is FQNNGV. This CDR3 region has 16 residues. Here the CDR3 reads CASSWSLAGGPETQYF. The CDR3 DNA reads as TGTGCCAGCAGCTGGTCGCTAGCGGGGGGGCCGGAGACCCAGTACTTC.

The rearrangement joins TRBV5-1 to TRBJ1-2; no clear D gene. Germline-derived CDR1 and CDR2 are SGHRS and YFSETQ. The CDR3 is 16 residues long. The V and J ends lost 4 bases and 0 bases respectively, with 16 bases between them. For the CDR3, the DNA is TGCGCCAGCAGCGCCTTCAGAGACCCCACTAACTATGGCTACACCTTC. It encodes CASSAFRDPTNYGYTF.

The V and J genes are TRBV24-1 and TRBJ2-2; D may correspond to TRBD1 or TRBD2 (6 bases each). Between the trimmed V and J ends, which lost 7 bases and 6 bases, there was a span of 11 bases. CDR1 is KGHDR, CDR2 SFDVKD, per germline. The CDR3 runs to 13 residues. In nucleotides, the CDR3 is TGTGCCACCAGCCGGGGGCCCCCCGGGGAGCTGTTTTTT. Its protein product is CATSRGPPGELFF.

V is TRBV11-2 and J is TRBJ2-5, with 10 nucleotides matching TRBD1. V was clipped by 3 bases and J by 4 bases; unmatched bases: 8. Germline CDR1 SGHAT, CDR2 FQNNGV. The CDR3 extends over 16 amino acids. This chain's CDR3 is CASSLGQGLGGETQYF. CDR3 DNA: TGTGCCAGCAGCTTGGGACAGGGGTTAGGGGGAGAGACCCAGTACTTC.

This clonotype was counted at least ten times. V gene TRBV7-2 combines with J gene TRBJ2-7, with D possibly being TRBD1 (6 bases). Germline CDR1 is SGHTA and CDR2 is FQGNSA. Trimming cost V 5 bases and J 0 bases, with 17 bases left between them. This CDR3 contains 16 residues. CDR3 in DNA: TGTGCCAGCAGCCTCCTCAACAGGGAAAGCTCCTACGAGCAGTACTTC. Protein: CASSLLNRESSYEQYF.

CDR3 bases: TGTGCCAGCAGATCAGGCTCAGATACGCAGTATTTT. Amino acid sequence: CASRSGSDTQYF. This chain joins TRBV6-6 and TRBJ2-3; D gene uncertain. The germline V gene encodes CDR1 MNHNY and CDR2 SVGAGI (reference sequence). This CDR3 spans 12 amino acids. Trimming pared 6 bases from V and 4 bases from J, leaving 8 bases between.

This clonotype was detected only a few times. This chain connects TRBV11-3 to TRBJ2-5, with 8 bases matching TRBD2. Trimming removed 5 bases from V and 7 bases from J; junction bases left unmatched: 9. The germline CDR1 and CDR2 sequences are SGHNT and YENEEA. CDR3 length: 14 amino acids. The CDR3: CASSQVGGAGTQYF. The DNA for the CDR3 is TGTGCCAGCAGCCAGGTCGGGGGGGCAGGGACCCAGTACTTC.

J is TRBJ2-1 and V is TRBV10-3; 12 bases line up with TRBD2. The CDR3 covers 14 residues. Trimming cost V 3 bases and J 9 bases; bases outside gene matches: 3. CDR1 and CDR2 (germline): ENHRY, SYGVKD. For the CDR3, the DNA is TGTGCCATCAGTGAAGGACTAGCGGGATTTGAGCAGTTCTTC. Protein: CAISEGLAGFEQFF.

By its share, this clonotype is medium-sized. CDR3 sequence reads: CSVKRGTDTQYF. The CDR3 DNA sequence: TGCAGCGTTAAAAGGGGAACAGATACGCAGTATTTT. The chain combines TRBV29-1 with TRBJ2-3, with D possibly TRBD1 on 5 matching bases. The CDR3 has 12 amino acids. Trimming left V 5 bases short and J 3 bases short, with 9 bases between. Germline V gives CDR1 SQVTM, CDR2 ANQGSEA.

Ten or more counts support this clonotype. At one of its ends the junction is not consistent with the germline gene, which may arise from a read error. The chain joins TRBV20-1 to TRBJ1-1; D gene unclear. Germline V gives CDR1 DFQATT, CDR2 SNEGSKA (reference sequence). The CDR3 extends over 17 amino acids. The CDR3 bases are TGCAGTGCTAGAGACTCGGGAGGTTTGGGATTGAAGACTGAAGCTTTCTTT. Translation gives CSARDSGGLGLKTEAFF.

This chain links TRBV7-6 with TRBJ2-5; perhaps TRBD1 as D (6 bases). The length of the CDR3 is 14 residues. Germline V gene sequence: CDR1 SGHVS, CDR2 FNYEAQ. Between the trimmed V and J ends, which lost 0 bases and 5 bases, there was a span of 10 bases. The CDR3 here is CASSLAQGWETQYF. Here the CDR3 DNA reads TGTGCCAGCAGCTTAGCACAGGGTTGGGAGACCCAGTACTTC.

The chain employs TRBV2 and TRBJ1-1; D remains unclear. The germline V gene encodes CDR1 SNHLY and CDR2 FYNNEI. This CDR3 region has 11 residues. V was pared by 3 bases and J by 5 bases, with 4 bases between. This CDR3 is CASSEETEAFF. DNA for the CDR3: TGTGCCAGCAGTGAGGAAACTGAAGCTTTCTTT. The whole variable domain, filled in from reference TRBV2 and TRBJ1-1, reads EPEVTQTPSHQVTQMGQEVILRCVPISNHLYFYWYRQILGQKVEFLVSFYNNEISEKSEIFDDQFSVERPDGSNFTLKIRSTKLEDSAMYFCASSEETEAFFGQGTRLTVV.

This chain links TRBV7-9 with TRBJ2-7; D might be TRBD1 or TRBD2, each matching 5 bases. With 5 bases removed from V and 1 base from J, the gap between germline ends came to 12 bases. This CDR3 has 14 amino acids. Germline CDR1 reads SEHNR; CDR2 reads FQNEAQ (reference sequence). This CDR3 reads CASSLGGLSYEQYF. CDR3 nucleotides: TGTGCCAGCAGCCTTGGGGGTTTGTCCTACGAGCAGTACTTC.

The genes are TRBV7-8 and TRBJ2-4; D may be TRBD2 (6 bases). V shed 5 bases and J shed 7 bases, with 21 bases lying between them. Germline CDR1 and CDR2: SGHVS and FQNEAQ. This CDR3 has 16 residues. CDR3 protein: CASSPQRVSRGNIQYF. The CDR3 nucleotides are TGTGCCAGCAGCCCCCAAAGGGTCTCCCGGGGGAACATTCAGTACTTC. The full variable domain, rest sourced from reference TRBV7-8 and TRBJ2-4, is GAGVSQSPRYKVAKRGQDVALRCDPISGHVSLFWYQQALGQGPEFLTYFQNEAQLDKSGLPSDRFFAERPEGSVSTLKIQRTQQEDSAVYLCASSPQRVSRGNIQYFGAGTRLSVL.

This clonotype turned up a few times. Germline and junction disagree at one end, which may indicate a read error. The chain joins TRBV5-5 to TRBJ2-7, with a possible D match to TRBD1 (6 bases). Per germline, CDR1 SGHKS and CDR2 YYEKEE (reference sequence). The length of the CDR3 is 13 residues. For the CDR3, the DNA is TGTGCCAGCAGCCCACTTATAGACAGGTCCACCTGCTTC. This gives the protein CASSPLIDRSTCF.

In this sample, this clonotype turned up many times. This chain joins TRBV4-1 and TRBJ1-6, with 7 bases matching TRBD1. V lost 4 bases, J lost 12 bases, and 18 bases stayed unmatched. There are 17 residues in the CDR3. The germline V gene has CDR1 MGHRA and CDR2 YSYEKL. CDR3 coding DNA: TGCGCCAGCAGCCCCGGGACAGCGGGCAGTAGTCGGGGACCCCTCCACTTT. Its translation: CASSPGTAGSSRGPLHF.

This clonotype was found a few times. This chain joins TRBV7-6 and TRBJ2-7; 10 bases fit TRBD1. Unmatched junction bases numbered 9, after V lost 6 bases and J lost 7 bases. The CDR3 has 14 residues. The germline V gene encodes CDR1 SGHVS and CDR2 FNYEAQ. CDR3 DNA: TGTGCCAGCAGTGAAAGACAGGGGGCTGATGAGCAGTACTTC. Residues: CASSERQGADEQYF.

The chain is built from TRBV29-1 and TRBJ2-5; no definite D call. Trimming stripped 4 bases from V and 9 bases from J, with 12 bases between. Germline CDR1 and CDR2: SQVTM and ANQGSEA. This CDR3 comprises 11 residues. The CDR3 DNA reads as TGCAGCGTTGTCGCCGCACCCGCCCAGTACTTC. It encodes CSVVAAPAQYF. The entire variable domain, with the rest obtained from reference TRBV29-1 and TRBJ2-5, is as follows: SAVISQKPSRDICQRGTSLTIQCQVDSQVTMMFWYRQQPGQSLTLIATANQGSEATYESGFVIDKFPISRPNLTFSTLTVSNMSPEDSSIYLCSVVAAPAQYFGPGTRLLVL.

At least ten counts were recorded for this clonotype. V usage is TRBV11-2 and J usage is TRBJ2-5; no definite D call. Trimming cost V 2 bases and J 0 bases, with 1 base left between them. Germline CDR1 is SGHAT and CDR2 is FQNNGV. CDR3 size: 12 residues. The CDR3 bases are TGTGCCAGCAGCTTAAACCAAGAGACCCAGTACTTC. Translating it yields CASSLNQETQYF.

This chain joins TRBV10-3 and TRBJ1-1, with D perhaps TRBD1 (6 bases). V was cut by 0 bases and J by 4 bases, with 12 bases left in between. CDR3 length equals 15 residues. Germline V CDR1 and CDR2: ENHRY, SYGVKD. The CDR3 bases are TGTGCCATCAGTGAGTCTGCAGGCAGGGGCACTGAAGCTTTCTTT. Amino acids: CAISESAGRGTEAFF.

This clonotype has more than one count but fewer than ten. This chain joins TRBV9 and TRBJ2-1, with 10 bases that match TRBD2. CDR1 and CDR2 from the germline V gene are SGDLS and YYNGEE. V lost 5 bases and J lost 2; bases outside the gene matches: 4. There are 15 residues in the CDR3. In DNA form, the CDR3 reads TGTGCCAGCAGTTATACTAGCGGGACCTACAATGAGCAGTTCTTC. Amino acids: CASSYTSGTYNEQFF.

This sequence joins TRBV6-5 and TRBJ1-4; D is undetermined. Germline V gene data show CDR1 as MNHEY and CDR2 as SVGAGI. The CDR3 covers 15 residues. Trimming removed 0 bases at V and 2 bases at J, with 7 bases between. Here the CDR3 reads CASSYSMWTNEKLFF. The CDR3 DNA sequence: TGTGCCAGCAGTTACTCGATGTGGACTAATGAAAAACTGTTTTTT.

This clonotype came up a few times. The rearrangement joins TRBV5-6 to TRBJ2-5; 8 bases map to TRBD2. The CDR3 sequence is 14 residues long. The V gene's germline CDR1 is SGHDT and CDR2 YYEEEE. The junction had 5 bases not matched to a gene; V was cut back by 3 bases and J by 4 bases. The CDR3: CASSSGLALETQYF. DNA for the CDR3: TGTGCCAGCAGCTCTGGACTAGCTTTAGAGACCCAGTACTTC. The full variable domain, its missing parts supplied by reference TRBV5-6 and TRBJ2-5, is DAGVTQSPTHLIKTRGQQVTLRCSPKSGHDTVSWYQQALGQGPQFIFQYYEEEERQRGNFPDRFSGHQFPNYSSELNVNALLLGDSALYLCASSSGLALETQYFGPGTRLLVL.

This clonotype came up a few times. The CDR3 coding sequence is TGTGCCACCAGTGAACCTCAAGGGGTCCAAGAGACCCAGTACTTC. As protein: CATSEPQGVQETQYF. This sequence joins TRBV24-1 and TRBJ2-5, with a possible D match to TRBD1 (5 bases). With 4 bases removed from V and 1 base from J, the gap between germline ends came to 12 bases. Germline values: CDR1 KGHDR, CDR2 SFDVKD. The CDR3 runs 15 residues.

The chain links TRBV7-6 to TRBJ2-3, with 7 bases matching TRBD2. V dropped 1 base and J dropped 4; count of bases not matched to a gene: 17. The CDR3 covers 19 residues. Germline loops: CDR1 SGHVS, CDR2 FNYEAQ. CDR3 in DNA: TGTGCCAGCAGCTTAGGATCGGCTAGCGGTTCCCCTAGCGCAGATACGCAGTATTTT. This translates into CASSLGSASGSPSADTQYF.

This clonotype was seen ten or more times. The chain is built from TRBV12-3 or TRBV12-4 and TRBJ2-5, with D unclear. The V and J ends lost 4 bases and 3 bases respectively, with 6 bases between them. The CDR3 covers 12 residues. CDR3 coding DNA: TGTGCCAGCAGTTACGGCGAAGAGACCCAGTACTTC. Protein sequence: CASSYGEETQYF.

The V and J genes are TRBV20-1 and TRBJ2-2, with 7 bases matching TRBD2. The CDR3 consists of 14 residues. V shed 6 bases, J shed 0 bases, and the junction held 4 bases outside the gene matches. Germline V gene lookup returns CDR1 DFQATT and CDR2 SNEGSKA (reference sequence). This chain's CDR3 is CSAVAGANTGELFF. In DNA, the CDR3 is TGCAGTGCAGTAGCGGGCGCGAACACCGGGGAGCTGTTTTTT.